The 15 T cell receptor beta chains in this list originate from one sample, sequenced in a study of T cell clonality in common variable immunodeficiency. TCRdb's copy holds only in-frame clones and misses some; the assay was immunoSEQ multiplex PCR. The counts give about 64,000 clones, none of them seen only once; roughly 1.6% is held by the top ten. Sequenced input: peripheral blood mononuclear cells. These receptors were obtained from a person aged 18-70 years in good health.

This clone was detected ten times or more. The read halts 3 residues ahead of the CDR3 end, with the missing end drawn from the germline J gene. The chain carries TRBV7-8 and TRBJ1-2, with TRBD1 as a possible D gene (5 bases). The V end was cut by 1 base, the J end by 5 bases, with 8 bases between. The CDR3 consists of 13 residues. Germline CDR1 SGHVS, CDR2 FQNEAQ. Here the CDR3 reads CASSLGQNYGYTF. The sequenced CDR3 bases are TGTGCCAGCAGCTTAGGACAGAATTATGGC.

Comment on this clone: Sequencing ends 3 residues short of the CDR3 end; the germline J gene provides the rest. This chain uses TRBV6-1 with TRBJ1-2, with D uncertain. This CDR3 spans 16 amino acids. Looked up from germline, CDR1 is MNHNS and CDR2 is SASEGT. The DNA read from the CDR3 is TGTGCCAGCAGTGAAGAGTGGGCGGGCGCCACAGATACC. It specifies CASSEEWAGATDT. The CDR3 reads in full as CASSEEWAGATDTYTF.

Ten or more counts support this clone. The read ends 3 residues early relative to the CDR3; the germline J gene fills the gap. The genes are TRBV7-9 and TRBJ1-1; 7 bases match TRBD1. The V gene's germline CDR1 is SEHNR and CDR2 FQNEAQ (reference sequence). The ends lost 1 base at V and 5 bases at J; junction bases unmatched: 4. There are 14 residues in the CDR3. CDR3 in amino acids: CASSLEGARTEAFF. The part of the CDR3 DNA that was read is TGTGCCAGCAGCTTAGAGGGGGCGCGGACTGAA. The complete variable domain, with remaining parts taken from reference TRBV7-9 and TRBJ1-1, reads DTGVSQNPRHKITKRGQNVTFRCDPISEHNRLYWYRQTLGQGPEFLTYFQNEAQLEKSRLLSDRFSAERPKGSFSTLEIQRTEQGDSAMYLCASSLEGARTEAFFGQGTRLTVV.

Ten or more counts support this clone. The CDR3 loop reads CASSPQEHNEQFF. The DNA read from the CDR3 is TGTGCCAGCAGCCCCCAGGAGCACAATGAG. The chain combines TRBV5-4 with TRBJ2-1, with D hard to call. The read gets to within 3 residues of the CDR3 end, and the germline J gene fills in the rest. The CDR3 runs to 13 residues. Germline assignment: CDR1 SGHNT and CDR2 YYREEE (reference sequence). Trimming left V 4 bases short and J 5 bases short, with 10 bases between. Full variable domain (remainder filled in from reference TRBV5-4 and TRBJ2-1): ETGVTQSPTHLIKTRGQQVTLRCSSQSGHNTVSWYQQALGQGPQFIFQYYREEENGRGNFPPRFSGLQFPNYSSELNVNALELDDSALYLCASSPQEHNEQFFGPGTRLTVL.

This clone was found a few times. CDR3 DNA, as far as it was read: TGTGCCAGTAGTAGGAGCGGAGACAGGGAGGGGCGGCCC. Translated: CASSRSGDREGRP. In full, the CDR3 is CASSRSGDREGRPQHF. The chain has TRBV19 and TRBJ1-5; 7 nucleotides line up with TRBD1. The read terminates 3 residues ahead of where the CDR3 ends, so the germline J gene completes it. The germline gives CDR1 LNHDA, CDR2 SQIVND (reference sequence). Trimming took 4 bases from V and 9 from J; bases not matched to a gene: 15. CDR3 length equals 16 residues.

This clone was detected ten times or more. The CDR3 end falls 3 residues outside the read, so it is completed with the germline J gene. This rearrangement joins TRBV28 to TRBJ2-5, with a possible D match to TRBD1 (6 bases). The CDR3 is made up of 12 amino acids. The germline V gene has CDR1 MDHEN and CDR2 SYDVKM. V lost 7 bases, J lost 4 bases, and 10 bases lay in between. The CDR3 bases that were read are TGTGCCAGCAACAGGGCACTAGAGACC. It encodes CASNRALET. The whole CDR3 sequence reads CASNRALETQYF.

In this sample, this clone turned up many times. The read stops 3 residues short of the end of the CDR3; the missing end is completed from the germline J gene. The V call is TRBV19, the J call TRBJ1-5, with 7 positions matching TRBD1. The V and J ends lost 5 bases and 6 bases, in that order; junction bases with no gene match: 4. CDR3 length: 13 amino acids. Germline V gives CDR1 LNHDA, CDR2 SQIVND (reference sequence). CDR3 protein: CASSPQGSQPQHF. The sequenced part of the CDR3 DNA is TGTGCCAGTAGTCCACAGGGGAGTCAGCCC. The full variable domain, its missing parts supplied by reference TRBV19 and TRBJ1-5, is DGGITQSPKYLFRKEGQNVTLSCEQNLNHDAMYWYRQDPGQGLRLIYYSQIVNDFQKGDIAEGYSVSREKKESFPLTVTSAQKNPTAFYLCASSPQGSQPQHFGDGTRLSIL.

This clone was recorded at least ten times. Sequencing ends 3 residues short of the CDR3 end; the germline J gene provides the rest. The rearrangement uses TRBV4-2 and TRBJ1-5; D gene uncertain. The CDR3 has 18 residues. Trimming took off 4 bases at V and 0 bases at J, with 19 bases between the two ends. Germline assignment: CDR1 LGHNA and CDR2 YNFKEQ. The covered CDR3 bases are TGTGCCAGCAGCCCCCAAGCGAGGAACCTGGATAGCAATCAGCCC. Amino acids: CASSPQARNLDSNQP. The entire CDR3 protein reads CASSPQARNLDSNQPQHF.

This clone occurred many times. From the germline J gene comes the end of the CDR3, since the read stops 3 residues before it. The chain combines TRBV18 with TRBJ2-2; weak D call: TRBD1 (6 bases). The CDR3 runs 14 residues. CDR1 is KGHSH, CDR2 LQKENI, per germline. The V end lost 4 bases, the J end lost 5 bases, and 11 bases lay between the germline ends. CDR3 DNA, as far as it was read: TGTGCCAGCTCACTCATGGACAGAACCGGGGAG. Encoded protein: CASSLMDRTGE. The full CDR3 reads CASSLMDRTGELFF.

Ten or more counts support this clone. The CDR3 extends 3 residues past the end of the read, so its final part is completed from the germline J gene. The chain uses TRBV7-3 and TRBJ2-2; D might be TRBD1 (5 bases). V lost 5 bases, J lost 4 bases, and 17 bases lay in between. Germline values: CDR1 SGHTA, CDR2 FQGTGA. CDR3 length equals 16 residues. Incomplete CDR3 DNA: TGTGCCAGCAGCCGTGACAGTGGCACGAGCACCGGGGAG. Translating gives CASSRDSGTSTGE. The full CDR3 protein is CASSRDSGTSTGELFF.

The sample holds many counts of this clone. The read stops 3 residues short of the end of the CDR3; the missing end is completed from the germline J gene. V and J are TRBV4-2 and TRBJ2-5, with 9 bases that match TRBD2. Germline V gene sequence: CDR1 LGHNA, CDR2 YNFKEQ. With 2 bases clipped from V and 0 bases from J, the junction kept 7 bases outside the gene matches. The CDR3 length is 17 residues. CDR3 bases read: TGTGCCAGCAGCCAAAATCCTAGCGGGACTAACCAAGAGACC. Encoded protein: CASSQNPSGTNQET. The whole CDR3 sequence is CASSQNPSGTNQETQYF.

This clone was counted many times. The read terminates 3 residues ahead of where the CDR3 ends, so the germline J gene completes it. The V gene is TRBV6-2 or TRBV6-3, the J gene TRBJ2-7, with TRBD1 matching 8 bases. With 6 bases clipped from V and 6 bases from J, the junction kept 7 bases outside the gene matches. Looked up from germline, CDR1 is MNHEY and CDR2 is SVGEGT. The length of the CDR3 is 13 residues. The CDR3 DNA, read in part, is TGTGCCAGCAGCCCCGGACAGGGCAGCGAG. It specifies CASSPGQGSE. From start to end, the CDR3 is CASSPGQGSEQYF.

Ten or more counts support this clone. The CDR3 extends 3 residues past the end of the read, so its final part is completed from the germline J gene. The chain uses TRBV5-1 and TRBJ1-2; D is possibly TRBD1 (6 bases). The CDR3 spans 13 residues. The germline CDR1 and CDR2 sequences are SGHRS and YFSETQ. The V end lost 3 bases, the J end lost 6 bases, and 12 bases lay between the germline ends. Incomplete CDR3 DNA: TGCGCCAGCAGCTACCAGAACAGGGATGGC. Amino acid sequence: CASSYQNRDG. The whole CDR3 protein is CASSYQNRDGYTF.

This clone was picked up many times. The read ends 3 residues early relative to the CDR3; the germline J gene fills the gap. The V gene is TRBV18, the J gene TRBJ1-4; D is unclear. Germline V lookup: CDR1 KGHSH, CDR2 LQKENI. Between the trimmed V and J ends, which lost 1 base and 6 bases, there was a span of 12 bases. The CDR3 extends over 15 amino acids. The CDR3 is CASSPREARDEKLFF. Incomplete CDR3 DNA: TGTGCCAGCTCACCACGAGAGGCTCGGGATGAAAAA.

The table lists this clone with a few counts. The read finishes 3 residues shy of the CDR3 end, and the germline J gene is used to complete it. The rearrangement joins TRBV5-1 to TRBJ1-3, with D unclear. CDR3 length: 13 residues. Looked up from germline, CDR1 is SGHRS and CDR2 is YFSETQ. Trimming cost V 1 base and J 8 bases, with 10 bases left between them. The CDR3: CASSLYIGDTIYF. Partial CDR3 DNA: TGCGCCAGCAGCTTGTATATCGGGGACACC.